This T cell receptor (beta chain) was retrieved from a study of neurological immune-mediated disorders. Whole-study findings and limits: The multiple sclerosis repertoire cluster was not associated with any clinical or MRI feature, with the authors stating that larger cohorts are needed.

Synthesis of cDNA was carried out by template-switch 5'RACE. The reaction used 10-nucleotide random UMIs. Every sequencing run produced over 190 million TCR-beta sequences, and the sequences from any one run covered 15-18 subjects. TCRdb reprocessed the 5' RACE reads with MiXCR, giving one entry per CDR3 protein. The data hold approximately 65,000 distinct CDR3 sequences, with 4.1% observed a single time. The trim removed 6 bases at V and 1 base at J, leaving 5 bases unmatched. The CDR3 is 14 residues long. Looked up from germline, CDR1 is MNHEY and CDR2 is SVGAGI. This clonotype was seen a handful of times. The antigen is unknown.

The chain is built from TRBV6-5 and TRBJ2-5, with 7 nucleotides matching TRBD1. This sequence originates from a man aged 50-60 years with multiple sclerosis. Sequenced: PBMCs. The CDR3 DNA sequence: TGTGCCAGCAGGTTAGGACAGGCCCAAGAGACCCAGTACTTC. This encodes CASRLGQAQETQYF.